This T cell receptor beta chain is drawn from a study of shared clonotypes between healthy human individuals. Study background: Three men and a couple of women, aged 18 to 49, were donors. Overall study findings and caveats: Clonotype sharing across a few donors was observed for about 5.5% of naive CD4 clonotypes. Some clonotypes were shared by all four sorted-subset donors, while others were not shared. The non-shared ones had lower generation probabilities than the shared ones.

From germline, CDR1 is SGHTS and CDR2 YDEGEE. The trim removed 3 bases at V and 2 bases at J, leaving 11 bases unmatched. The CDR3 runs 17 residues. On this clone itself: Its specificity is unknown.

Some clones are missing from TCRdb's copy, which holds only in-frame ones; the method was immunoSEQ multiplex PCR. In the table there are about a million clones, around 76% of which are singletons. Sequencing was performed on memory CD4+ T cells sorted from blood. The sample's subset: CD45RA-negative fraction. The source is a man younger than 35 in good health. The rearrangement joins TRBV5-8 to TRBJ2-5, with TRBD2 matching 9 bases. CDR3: CASSSHGNSGGQETQYF. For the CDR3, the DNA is TGTGCCAGCAGCTCCCATGGGAATAGCGGGGGACAAGAGACCCAGTACTTC.